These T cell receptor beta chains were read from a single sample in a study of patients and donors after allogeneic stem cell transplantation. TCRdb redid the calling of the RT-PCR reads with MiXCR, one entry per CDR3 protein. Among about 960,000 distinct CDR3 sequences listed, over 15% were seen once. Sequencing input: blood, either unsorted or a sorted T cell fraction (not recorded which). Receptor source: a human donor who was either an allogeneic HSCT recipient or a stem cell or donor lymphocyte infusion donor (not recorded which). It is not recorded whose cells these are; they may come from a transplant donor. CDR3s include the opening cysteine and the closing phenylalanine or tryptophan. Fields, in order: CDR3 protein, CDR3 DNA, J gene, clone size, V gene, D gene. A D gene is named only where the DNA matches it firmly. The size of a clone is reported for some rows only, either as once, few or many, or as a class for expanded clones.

CASSFGPGRRSYF TGTGCCAGCAGTTTTGGGCCCGGGCGGCGATCATATTTT TRBJ2-3 NA TRBV12-3/TRBV12-4 NA
CASSHTGPNEKLFF TGTGCCAGCAGCCACACGGGGCCTAATGAAAAACTGTTTTTT TRBJ1-4 NA TRBV12-3/TRBV12-4 NA
CASSEGQASGYEQYF TGCGCCAGCTCGGAAGGACAGGCAAGTGGCTACGAGCAGTACTTC TRBJ2-7 few TRBV4-1 TRBD1
CASSFWGPSGNTIYF TGTGCCAGCAGTTTTTGGGGTCCCTCTGGAAACACCATATATTTT TRBJ1-3 NA TRBV12-3/TRBV12-4 NA
CSAPPPPVDTQYF TGCAGTGCTCCCCCCCCTCCAGTAGATACGCAGTATTTT TRBJ2-3 NA TRBV20-1 NA
CATSRASGSYGYTF TGTGCCACCAGCAGGGCATCAGGCTCCTATGGCTACACCTTC TRBJ1-2 few TRBV15 NA
CAWSPLGTAGYF TGTGCCTGGAGTCCCCTGGGGACCGCGGGGTATTTT TRBJ2-3 few TRBV30 NA
CATSVAESTDTQYF TGTGCCACCAGTGTAGCGGAGAGCACAGATACGCAGTATTTT TRBJ2-3 NA TRBV24-1 NA
CSARDGRGSGPGSPLHF TGCAGTGCTAGAGATGGTAGGGGATCGGGGCCGGGTTCACCCCTCCACTTT TRBJ1-6 many TRBV20-1 NA
CASGNARYEQYF TGTGCCAGCGGGAATGCGAGGTACGAGCAGTACTTC TRBJ2-7 NA TRBV9 NA
CATSRELPGLRSGGELFF TGTGCCACCAGCAGAGAACTTCCGGGACTCCGTTCGGGCGGGGAGCTGTTTTTT TRBJ2-2 NA TRBV15 NA